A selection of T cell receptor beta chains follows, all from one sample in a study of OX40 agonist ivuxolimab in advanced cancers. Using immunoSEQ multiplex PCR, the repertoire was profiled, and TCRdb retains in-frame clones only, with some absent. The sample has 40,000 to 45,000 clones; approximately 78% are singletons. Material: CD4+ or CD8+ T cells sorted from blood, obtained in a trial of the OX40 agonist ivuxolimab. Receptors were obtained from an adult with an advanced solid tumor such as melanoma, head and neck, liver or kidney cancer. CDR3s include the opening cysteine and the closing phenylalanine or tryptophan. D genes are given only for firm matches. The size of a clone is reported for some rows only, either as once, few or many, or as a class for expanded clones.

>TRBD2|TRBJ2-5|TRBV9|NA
TGTGCCAGCAGCGTTCTAGCGGGAGTGGGGACCCAGTACTTC
CASSVLAGVGTQYF
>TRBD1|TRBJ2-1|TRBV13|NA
TGTGCCAGCAGCTTAGAGGTGACAGGGGGCAATGAGCAGTTCTTC
CASSLEVTGGNEQFF
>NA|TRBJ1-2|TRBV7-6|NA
TGTGCCAGCAGCCTGGAGGCAGGCCCCTATGGCTACACCTTC
CASSLEAGPYGYTF
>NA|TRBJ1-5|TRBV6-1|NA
TGTGCCAGCAGACCCCAGTGGGGAGGCAATCAGCCCCAGCATTTT
CASRPQWGGNQPQHF
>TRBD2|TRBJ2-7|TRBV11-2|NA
TGTGCCAGCAGCTTAAGGCTAGCGGGACCCTACGAGCAGTACTTC
CASSLRLAGPYEQYF
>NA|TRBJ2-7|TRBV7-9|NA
TGTGCCAGCACCTCGGGGGTGCAAGGGAGCTACGAGCAGTACTTC
CASTSGVQGSYEQYF
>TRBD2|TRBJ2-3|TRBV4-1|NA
TGCGCCAGCAGCGTTACTAGCGGGAGTATCGATACGCAGTATTTT
CASSVTSGSIDTQYF
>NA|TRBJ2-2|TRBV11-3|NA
TGTGCCAGCAGCTTAGGAAGGAGTTCCGGGGAGCTGTTTTTT
CASSLGRSSGELFF
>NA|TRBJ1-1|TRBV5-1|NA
TGCGCCAGCAGCTTGGTCCCAGGGAGCACTGAAGCTTTCTTT
CASSLVPGSTEAFF
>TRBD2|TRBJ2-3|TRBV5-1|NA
TGCGCCAGCAGCATCGGACTAGCGGGAGGCCTCACAGATACGCAGTATTTT
CASSIGLAGGLTDTQYF
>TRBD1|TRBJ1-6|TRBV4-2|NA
TGTGCCAGCAGCCAAGTAAAGACAGGGTTTTCACCCCTCCACTTT
CASSQVKTGFSPLHF
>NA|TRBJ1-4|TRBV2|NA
TGTGCCAGCAGTGCCTTTGAAAAACTGTTTTTT
CASSAFEKLFF
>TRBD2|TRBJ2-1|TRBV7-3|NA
TGTGCCAGCACCCAAGCTAGCGGGAGTTACAATGAGCAGTTCTTC
CASTQASGSYNEQFF
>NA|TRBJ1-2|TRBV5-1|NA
TGCGCCAGCAGCTTGGGGATCAGCCCTAAGGGCTATGGCTACACCTTC
CASSLGISPKGYGYTF
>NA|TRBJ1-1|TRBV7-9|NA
TGTGCCAGCAGCCGGAAGGAAGCTTTCTTT
CASSRKEAFF
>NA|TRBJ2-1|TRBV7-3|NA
TGTGCCAGCAGCTTAATGAGGGGCGCATACAATGAGCAGTTCTTC
CASSLMRGAYNEQFF
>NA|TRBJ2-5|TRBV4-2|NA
TGTGCCAGCAGCCAAGAGGCGGTCCCTCAAGAGACCCAGTACTTC
CASSQEAVPQETQYF
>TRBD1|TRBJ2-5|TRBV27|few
TGTGCCAGCAGTCACCGGGACAGACCCACAGGGACCCAGTACTTC
CASSHRDRPTGTQYF
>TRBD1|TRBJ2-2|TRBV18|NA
TGTGCCAGCTCACCACCAGGGGGCTACCCCACCGGGGAGCTGTTTTTT
CASSPPGGYPTGELFF
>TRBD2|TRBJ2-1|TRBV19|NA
TGTGCCAGTACCTCGAGGACTAGCGGGAGGGCCGGTTACAATGAGCAGTTCTTC
CASTSRTSGRAGYNEQFF
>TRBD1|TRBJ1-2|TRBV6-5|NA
TGTGCCAGCACAGACAGGGTTAGTGGCTACACCTTC
CASTDRVSGYTF
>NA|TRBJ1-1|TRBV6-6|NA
TGTGCCAGCAGTTACACGTTCGGGACTGAAGCTTTCTTT
CASSYTFGTEAFF
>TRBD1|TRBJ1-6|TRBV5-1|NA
TGCGCCAGCAGCTGGGGTGGACAGGGCGCGTCACCCCTCCACTTT
CASSWGGQGASPLHF